The entry below describes one T cell receptor beta chain. The target antigen is unknown. The sample is drawn from a study of T cell repertoires in ileal Crohn's disease. CDR1 MDHEN and CDR2 SYDVKM come from the germline V gene. V was clipped by 1 base and J by 0 bases, with 13 bases between them. The CDR3 loop spans 17 amino acids. Surgical specimens yielded lamina propria lymphocytes, which were density-gradient separated and then sorted. Adults with ileal or ileocolonic Crohn's disease and an indication for resection were eligible. Study-wide findings and caveats: Active smokers at surgery had more clonal expansions than non-smokers. Every patient over 26.8% clonality showed endoscopic recurrence.

Profiled with immunoSEQ multiplex PCR; TCRdb holds only in-frame clones, not every one. Found here are thousands of clones, 90% of them singletons; the top ten hold less than 2.5%. The sequenced material came from CD4+ T cells sorted from the ileum. This chain uses TRBV28 with TRBJ2-1; D perhaps matches TRBD2 (5 bases). This TCR was sampled from an adult with Crohn's disease. The CDR3 region is CASSLSATRSSYNEQFF. CDR3 nucleotides: TGTGCCAGCAGTTTATCTGCCACTAGGAGCTCCTACAATGAGCAGTTCTTC.